This T cell receptor beta chain was retrieved from a study of graft-versus-host responses after intestinal transplantation. Study overall: Recipients received multivisceral, liver-intestinal, or isolated intestinal transplants. The recipients all started with anti-thymocyte globulin induction and then took tacrolimus and steroids for roughly 3 years. Study results and limitations: Recipient marrow harbored GvH clones, some of which surfaced first in ileum or blood. Declining HvG levels early post-transplant were linked to peak circulating GvH clone levels.

This clone appeared a few times. What it binds is unknown. This CDR3 has 15 residues. V dropped 3 bases and J dropped 4; count of bases not matched to a gene: 5. Per germline, CDR1 SGHTA and CDR2 FQGNSA. Repertoires were generated with immunoSEQ multiplex PCR, while TCRdb's copy carries only in-frame clones and drops some. The data hold 100,000 or so clones, with roughly nine tenths observed a single time. The sample in question was unstimulated CD4+ T cells sorted from spleen or lymph node cells, obtained before intestinal transplant. The chain combines TRBV7-2 with TRBJ2-1; 8 nucleotides agree with TRBD2. The TCR sequence derives from a human donor who received an intestinal transplant. The CDR3: CASSFQRGLYNEQFF. The CDR3 DNA sequence: TGTGCCAGCAGCTTCCAGCGGGGGCTATACAATGAGCAGTTCTTC.